Detailed here is one T cell receptor beta chain. The sample originates from a study of OX40 agonist ivuxolimab in advanced cancers. Study information: Recorded diagnoses for dose-escalation patients were hepatocellular carcinoma, melanoma, renal cell or head and neck cancer.

Measured with immunoSEQ multiplex PCR; TCRdb has only the in-frame clones, and not every one. The repertoire consists of 60,000 to 100,000 clones, with about 90% occurring once and the leading ten covering 8% to 13%. Enrollment shut out patients with autoimmune disease history or systemic immunosuppression. Blood sampling was done at baseline, cycle 4 day 1, and cycle 7 day 1. The sample in question was CD4+ or CD8+ T cells sorted from blood, obtained in a trial of the OX40 agonist ivuxolimab. This sequence originates from an adult with an advanced solid tumor such as melanoma, head and neck, liver or kidney cancer.

The CDR3 nucleotides read TGTGCCAGCGGCATCTCCTACGAGCAGTACTTC. It translates to CASGISYEQYF. The V call is TRBV7-9, the J call TRBJ2-7; D gene unclear. V was pared by 8 bases and J by 0 bases, with 5 bases between. Germline V gene data show CDR1 as SEHNR and CDR2 as FQNEAQ (reference sequence). This CDR3 has 11 residues.